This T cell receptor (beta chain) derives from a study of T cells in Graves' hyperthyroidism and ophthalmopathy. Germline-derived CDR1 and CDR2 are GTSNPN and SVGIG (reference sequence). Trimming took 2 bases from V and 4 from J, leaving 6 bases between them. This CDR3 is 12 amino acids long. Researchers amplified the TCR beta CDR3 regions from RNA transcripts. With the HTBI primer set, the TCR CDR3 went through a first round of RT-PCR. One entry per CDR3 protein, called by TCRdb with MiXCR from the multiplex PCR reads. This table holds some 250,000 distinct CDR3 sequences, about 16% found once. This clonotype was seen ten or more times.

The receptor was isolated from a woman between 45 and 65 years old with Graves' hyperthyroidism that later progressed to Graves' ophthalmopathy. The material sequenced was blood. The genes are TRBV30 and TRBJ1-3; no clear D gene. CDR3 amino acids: CAWSFVGNTIYF. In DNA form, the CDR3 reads TGTGCCTGGAGTTTTGTCGGAAACACCATATATTTT.